This T cell receptor beta chain is drawn from a study of regulatory T cells in long-lasting Graves disease. This clonotype turned up a few times. Building of the TCR beta libraries involved iRepertoire HTBI primers and Arm-PCR of CDR3 regions. TCRdb re-called the multiplex PCR reads with MiXCR, one entry per CDR3 protein. The sample consists of 400,000 to 450,000 distinct CDR3 sequences, 23% of them appearing once. Time point described: persistent/refractory GD, antithyroid drugs over 5 years with positive TRAb. Generation of the TCR library employed RNA extracted from PBMCs. This sample comprised peripheral blood mononuclear cells (PBMCs), obtained when the disease was refractory, from a patient treated with antithyroid drugs. This sequence originates from a female donor with Graves disease.

The CDR3 reads CASKESGFNYGYTF. The CDR3 region has the DNA TGCGCCAGCAAGGAGTCGGGGTTTAACTATGGCTACACCTTC. This chain links TRBV4-1 with TRBJ1-2; no reliable D call. The CDR3 sequence is 14 residues long. Trimming left V 7 bases short and J 1 base short, with 13 bases between. Germline loops: CDR1 MGHRA, CDR2 YSYEKL.